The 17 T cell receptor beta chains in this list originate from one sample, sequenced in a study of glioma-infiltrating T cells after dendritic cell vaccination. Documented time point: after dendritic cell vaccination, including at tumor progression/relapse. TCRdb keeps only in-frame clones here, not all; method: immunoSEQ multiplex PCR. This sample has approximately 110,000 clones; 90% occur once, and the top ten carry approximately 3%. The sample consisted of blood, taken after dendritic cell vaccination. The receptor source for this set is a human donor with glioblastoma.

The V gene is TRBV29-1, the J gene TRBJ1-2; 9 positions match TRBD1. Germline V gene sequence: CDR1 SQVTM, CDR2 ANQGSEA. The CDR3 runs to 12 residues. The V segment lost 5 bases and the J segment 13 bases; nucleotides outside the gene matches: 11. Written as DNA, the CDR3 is TGCAGCGTTAGACAGGGGGTCGATTCGCTCACCTTC. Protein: CSVRQGVDSLTF.

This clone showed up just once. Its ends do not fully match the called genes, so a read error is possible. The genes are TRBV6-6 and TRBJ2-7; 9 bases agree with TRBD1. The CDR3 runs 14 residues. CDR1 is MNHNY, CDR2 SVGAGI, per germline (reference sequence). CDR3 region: CASGYRGRVNEQYF. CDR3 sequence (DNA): TGTGCCAGCGGTTACAGGGGGCGCGTGAATGAGCAGTACTTC.

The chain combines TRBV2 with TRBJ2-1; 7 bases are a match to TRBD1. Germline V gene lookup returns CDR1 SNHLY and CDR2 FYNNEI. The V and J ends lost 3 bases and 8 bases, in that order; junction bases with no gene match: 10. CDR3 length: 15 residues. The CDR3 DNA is TGTGCCAGCAGTGATGACAGGGTCTTACACGATGAGCAGTTCTTC. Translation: CASSDDRVLHDEQFF. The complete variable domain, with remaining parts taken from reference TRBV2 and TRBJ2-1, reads EPEVTQTPSHQVTQMGQEVILRCVPISNHLYFYWYRQILGQKVEFLVSFYNNEISEKSEIFDDQFSVERPDGSNFTLKIRSTKLEDSAMYFCASSDDRVLHDEQFFGPGTRLTVL.

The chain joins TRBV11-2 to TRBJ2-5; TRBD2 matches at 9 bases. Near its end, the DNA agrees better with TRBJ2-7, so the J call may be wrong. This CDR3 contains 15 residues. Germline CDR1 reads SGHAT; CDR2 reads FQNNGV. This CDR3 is CASRKLAGPSYEQYF. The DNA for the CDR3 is TGTGCCAGCAGGAAACTAGCGGGCCCCTCCTACGAGCAGTACTTC.

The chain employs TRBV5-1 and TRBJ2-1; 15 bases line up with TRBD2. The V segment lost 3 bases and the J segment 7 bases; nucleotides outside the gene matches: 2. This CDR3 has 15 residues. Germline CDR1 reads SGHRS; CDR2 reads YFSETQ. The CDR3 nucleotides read TGCGCCAGCAGCTGGGGGACTAGCGGGGGGAATGAGCAGTTCTTC. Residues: CASSWGTSGGNEQFF.

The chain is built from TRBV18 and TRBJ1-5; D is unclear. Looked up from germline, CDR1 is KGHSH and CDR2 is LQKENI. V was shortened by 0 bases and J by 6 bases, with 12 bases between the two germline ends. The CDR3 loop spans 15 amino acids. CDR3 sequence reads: CASSPPGGHGQPQHF. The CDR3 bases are TGTGCCAGCTCACCACCAGGAGGCCACGGTCAGCCCCAGCATTTT.

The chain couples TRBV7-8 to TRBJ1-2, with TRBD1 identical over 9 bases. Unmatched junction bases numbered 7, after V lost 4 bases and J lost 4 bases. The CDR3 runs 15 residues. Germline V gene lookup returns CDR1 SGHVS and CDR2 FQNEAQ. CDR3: CASSSGQGIGYGYTF. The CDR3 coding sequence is TGTGCCAGCAGCTCTGGACAGGGGATCGGCTATGGCTACACCTTC.

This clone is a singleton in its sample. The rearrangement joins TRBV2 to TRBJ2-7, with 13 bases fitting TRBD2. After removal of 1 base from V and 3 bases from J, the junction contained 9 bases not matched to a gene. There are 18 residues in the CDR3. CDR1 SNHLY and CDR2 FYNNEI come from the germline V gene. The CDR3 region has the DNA TGTGCCAGCAGTGAAGGGACTAGCGGGAGTTTGTTTAGCTACGAGCAGTACTTC. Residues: CASSEGTSGSLFSYEQYF.

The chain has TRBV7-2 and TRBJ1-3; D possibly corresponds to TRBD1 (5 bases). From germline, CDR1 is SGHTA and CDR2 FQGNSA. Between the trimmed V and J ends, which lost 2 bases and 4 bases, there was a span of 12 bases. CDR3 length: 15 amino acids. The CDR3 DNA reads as TGTGCCAGCAGCTTAATCGGGGGTTCAGGAAACACCATATATTTT. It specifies CASSLIGGSGNTIYF.

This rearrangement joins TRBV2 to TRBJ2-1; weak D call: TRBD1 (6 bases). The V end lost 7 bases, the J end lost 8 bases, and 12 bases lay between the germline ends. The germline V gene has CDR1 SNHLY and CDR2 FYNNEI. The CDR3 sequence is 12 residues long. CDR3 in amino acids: CASNTGIDEQFF. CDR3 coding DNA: TGTGCCAGCAATACAGGGATAGATGAGCAGTTCTTC. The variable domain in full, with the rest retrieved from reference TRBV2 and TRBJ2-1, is EPEVTQTPSHQVTQMGQEVILRCVPISNHLYFYWYRQILGQKVEFLVSFYNNEISEKSEIFDDQFSVERPDGSNFTLKIRSTKLEDSAMYFCASNTGIDEQFFGPGTRLTVL.

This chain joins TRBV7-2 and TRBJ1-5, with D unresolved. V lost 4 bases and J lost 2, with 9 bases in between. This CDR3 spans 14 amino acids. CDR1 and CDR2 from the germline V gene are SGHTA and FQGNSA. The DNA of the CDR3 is TGTGCCAGCAGCTCAGGATTCGGCAATCAGCCCCAGCATTTT. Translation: CASSSGFGNQPQHF.

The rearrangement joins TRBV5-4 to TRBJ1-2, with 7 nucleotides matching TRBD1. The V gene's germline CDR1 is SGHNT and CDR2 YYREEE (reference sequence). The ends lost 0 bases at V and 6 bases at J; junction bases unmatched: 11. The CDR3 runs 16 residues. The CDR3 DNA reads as TGTGCCAGCAGCTTGGATCTTAGCAGGGGGTTAGATGGCTACACCTTC. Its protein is CASSLDLSRGLDGYTF.

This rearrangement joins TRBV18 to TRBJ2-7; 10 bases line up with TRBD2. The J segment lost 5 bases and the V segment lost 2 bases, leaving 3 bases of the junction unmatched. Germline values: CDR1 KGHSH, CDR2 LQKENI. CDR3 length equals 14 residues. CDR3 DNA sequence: TGTGCCAGCTCACCAACTAGCGGGAACGACGAGCAGTACTTC. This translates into CASSPTSGNDEQYF.

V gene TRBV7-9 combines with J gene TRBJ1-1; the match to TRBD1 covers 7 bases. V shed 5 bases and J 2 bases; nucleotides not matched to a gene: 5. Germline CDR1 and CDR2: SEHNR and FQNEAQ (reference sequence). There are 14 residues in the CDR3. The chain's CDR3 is CASSRDSANTEAFF. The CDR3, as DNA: TGTGCCAGCAGCCGGGACAGTGCTAACACTGAAGCTTTCTTT.

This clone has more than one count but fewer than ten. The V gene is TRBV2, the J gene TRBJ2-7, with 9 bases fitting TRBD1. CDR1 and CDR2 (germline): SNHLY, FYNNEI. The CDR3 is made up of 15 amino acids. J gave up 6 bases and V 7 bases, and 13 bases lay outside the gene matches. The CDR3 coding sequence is TGTGCCAGCAAGAGGGACAGGGAAGGGATGGCCGAGCAGTACTTC. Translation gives CASKRDREGMAEQYF.

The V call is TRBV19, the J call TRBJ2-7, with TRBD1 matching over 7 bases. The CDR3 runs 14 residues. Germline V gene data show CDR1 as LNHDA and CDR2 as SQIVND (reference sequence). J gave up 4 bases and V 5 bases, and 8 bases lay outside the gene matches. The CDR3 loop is CASSLSPGGYEQYF. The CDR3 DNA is TGTGCCAGTAGTTTATCCCCAGGGGGATACGAGCAGTACTTC.

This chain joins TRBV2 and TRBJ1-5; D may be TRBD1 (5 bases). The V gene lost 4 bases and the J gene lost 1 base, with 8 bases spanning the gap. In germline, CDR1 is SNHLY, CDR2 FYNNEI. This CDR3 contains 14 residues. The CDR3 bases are TGTGCCAGCAGTGCCCCAGGGAGCAATCAGCCCCAGCATTTT. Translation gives CASSAPGSNQPQHF. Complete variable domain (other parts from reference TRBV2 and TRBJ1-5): EPEVTQTPSHQVTQMGQEVILRCVPISNHLYFYWYRQILGQKVEFLVSFYNNEISEKSEIFDDQFSVERPDGSNFTLKIRSTKLEDSAMYFCASSAPGSNQPQHFGDGTRLSIL.